This TCR beta chain was sequenced for a study of CD8+CD57+ T cells in acquired aplastic anemia. In the study overall: Sorted CD4+ and CD8+ cells yielded roughly 3.4 ug of DNA on average. General study findings and limits: No significant patient-versus-control difference appeared in CD8+ Simpson's diversity.

It was patients with CD8+CD57+ cell expansion by flow cytometry who were chosen for sequencing. Severe acquired aplastic anemia was present in every patient. Among the patients, none had received any therapy at the time of blood sampling. As for this clonotype: No antigen is known for it.

CDR3 and TCR beta VDJ profiling relied on a genomic DNA template. TCRdb used MiXCR to reprocess the reads, holding one entry per CDR3 protein. Here the sample spans around 430,000 distinct CDR3 sequences, around 30% being singletons. This TCR derives from a human donor with aplastic anemia. Sequenced sample: sorted CD4+, CD8+, or CD8+CD57+ T cells (not recorded which) from PBMCs.

The CDR3 is CSAGIGRTTNEKLFF. CDR3 DNA sequence: TGCAGTGCTGGGATCGGTAGGACAACTAATGAAAAACTGTTTTTT. This chain uses TRBV20-1 with TRBJ1-4; D remains ambiguous. The CDR3 contains 15 residues. The V gene lost 5 bases and the J gene lost 0 bases, with 13 bases spanning the gap. Germline CDR1 DFQATT, CDR2 SNEGSKA (reference sequence).